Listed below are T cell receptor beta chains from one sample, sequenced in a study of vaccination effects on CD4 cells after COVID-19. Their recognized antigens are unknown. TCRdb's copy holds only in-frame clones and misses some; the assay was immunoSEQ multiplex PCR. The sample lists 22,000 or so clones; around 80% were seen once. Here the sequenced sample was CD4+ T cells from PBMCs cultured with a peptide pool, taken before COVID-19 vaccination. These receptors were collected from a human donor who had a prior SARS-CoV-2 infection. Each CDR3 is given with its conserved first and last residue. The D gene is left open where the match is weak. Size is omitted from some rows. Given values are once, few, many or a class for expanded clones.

DNA: TGTGCCAGTAGCCGTTCGACAGGGGGAGAGACCCAGTACTTC
CDR3: CASSRSTGGETQYF
V: TRBV19
D: TRBD1
J: TRBJ2-5
size: -

DNA: TGTGCCAGCAGCCGTGACCTGGACAGGGTGAACACTGAAGCTTTCTTT
CDR3: CASSRDLDRVNTEAFF
V: TRBV5-4
D: TRBD1
J: TRBJ1-1
size: few

DNA: TGTGCCAGCAGTGGTACGATGGGCAATGAAAAACTGTTTTTT
CDR3: CASSGTMGNEKLFF
V: TRBV2
D: -
J: TRBJ1-4
size: -

DNA: TGTGCCAGCAGCTTGGCCGGGACGGGAAATTCACCCCTCCACTTT
CDR3: CASSLAGTGNSPLHF
V: TRBV5-4
D: -
J: TRBJ1-6
size: -

DNA: TGTGCCAGCAGCTCTTATGGAGAGACCCAGTACTTC
CDR3: CASSSYGETQYF
V: TRBV12-3/TRBV12-4
D: -
J: TRBJ2-5
size: -

DNA: TGTGCCAGCAGCTATGGACTAGCGGGGGGGCATGCTCCCTACAATGAGCAGTTCTTC
CDR3: CASSYGLAGGHAPYNEQFF
V: TRBV7-2
D: TRBD2
J: TRBJ2-1
size: -

DNA: TGTGCCAGCAGCCCCCGATACGGGGGTGGCTACACCTTC
CDR3: CASSPRYGGGYTF
V: TRBV11-3
D: -
J: TRBJ1-2
size: -

DNA: TGCGCCAGCGGACAGGAGGCCTCTTCCTACGAGCAGTACTTC
CDR3: CASGQEASSYEQYF
V: TRBV5-1
D: TRBD1
J: TRBJ2-7
size: once

DNA: TGTGCCAGCAGCAAATGGACAGACAACTACGAGCAGTACTTC
CDR3: CASSKWTDNYEQYF
V: TRBV7-2
D: -
J: TRBJ2-7
size: -

DNA: TGTGCCAGCAGCCAGGGACAGCCACAAGAGACCCAGTACTTC
CDR3: CASSQGQPQETQYF
V: TRBV5-4
D: TRBD1
J: TRBJ2-5
size: -

DNA: TGCGCCAGCAGCCCGGGACTAGCGGGGGATCGGCTCGGACAGACCCAGTACTTC
CDR3: CASSPGLAGDRLGQTQYF
V: TRBV4-1
D: TRBD2
J: TRBJ2-5
size: once

DNA: TGTGCCAGTAGTCAACAGGGGCCGGGCACTGAAGCTTTCTTT
CDR3: CASSQQGPGTEAFF
V: TRBV19
D: TRBD1
J: TRBJ1-1
size: -

DNA: TGCGCCAGCAGCTTGGACAGAAACTATGGCTACACCTTC
CDR3: CASSLDRNYGYTF
V: TRBV5-1
D: -
J: TRBJ1-2
size: -

DNA: TGTGCCAGCAGCTGGGGGGACAGGCCCACCGGGGAGCTGTTTTTT
CDR3: CASSWGDRPTGELFF
V: TRBV5-6
D: TRBD1
J: TRBJ2-2
size: -

DNA: TGCGCCAGCAGCGGCGGCGGGGCATTGGAAGCTTTCTTT
CDR3: CASSGGGALEAFF
V: TRBV5-1
D: -
J: TRBJ1-1
size: -

DNA: TGTGCCAGCAGCCTCCGGACAGGGGACGAACTGTTTTTT
CDR3: CASSLRTGDELFF
V: TRBV7-3
D: TRBD1
J: TRBJ1-4
size: -

DNA: TGTGCCAGCAGCTTAGACCAGACCTCCTACGAGCAGTACTTC
CDR3: CASSLDQTSYEQYF
V: TRBV7-9
D: -
J: TRBJ2-7
size: -

DNA: TGTGCCAGCAGCTTTGCCTTCGCGGATACGCAGTATTTT
CDR3: CASSFAFADTQYF
V: TRBV5-4
D: -
J: TRBJ2-3
size: few

DNA: TGTGCCACCGCAGATGCGGGGAGCCCTCAAACCGGGGAGCTGTTTTTT
CDR3: CATADAGSPQTGELFF
V: TRBV24-1
D: -
J: TRBJ2-2
size: -

DNA: TGTGCCAGCAGTTCTACTAGTATAGTCTACGAGCAGTACTTC
CDR3: CASSSTSIVYEQYF
V: TRBV6-6
D: -
J: TRBJ2-7
size: -

DNA: TGCGCCAGCAGCCGAACAGGGGGGGATGAAAAACTGTTTTTT
CDR3: CASSRTGGDEKLFF
V: TRBV5-1
D: TRBD1
J: TRBJ1-4
size: few

DNA: TGCGCCAGCACCCCCGGGACAGGGTTTATCAATGAGCAGTTCTTC
CDR3: CASTPGTGFINEQFF
V: TRBV5-1
D: TRBD1
J: TRBJ2-1
size: -

DNA: TGTGCCAGCAGCTTGTTTAAGACAGCGAACACTGAAGCTTTCTTT
CDR3: CASSLFKTANTEAFF
V: TRBV5-6
D: -
J: TRBJ1-1
size: -

DNA: TGTGCCAGCAGGCCGGGACAGGGGGATCAGCCCCAGCATTTT
CDR3: CASRPGQGDQPQHF
V: TRBV6-5
D: TRBD1
J: TRBJ1-5
size: few

DNA: TGTGCCAGCAGCTCCGGGACAGTACAAGAGACCCAGTACTTC
CDR3: CASSSGTVQETQYF
V: TRBV7-9
D: TRBD1
J: TRBJ2-5
size: once

DNA: TGTGCCAGCAGTCCGGGCCGTCTGACCTCTGGAAACACCATATATTTT
CDR3: CASSPGRLTSGNTIYF
V: TRBV6-6
D: -
J: TRBJ1-3
size: few

DNA: TGTGCCTGGAGTGTATTGCTAGCGGGGGCCGGAGATACGCAGTATTTT
CDR3: CAWSVLLAGAGDTQYF
V: TRBV30
D: TRBD2
J: TRBJ2-3
size: -

DNA: TGTGCCAGCTCACCTAAGGCCTCGGGAGATACGCAGTATTTT
CDR3: CASSPKASGDTQYF
V: TRBV18
D: -
J: TRBJ2-3
size: -

DNA: TGTGCCATCAGTGCGGTGACGGAGAATGAGCAGTTCTTC
CDR3: CAISAVTENEQFF
V: TRBV10-3
D: -
J: TRBJ2-1
size: -

DNA: TGTGCCAGCAGTTACTCACAGGGTCTCAATCAGCCCCAGCATTTT
CDR3: CASSYSQGLNQPQHF
V: TRBV6-5
D: -
J: TRBJ1-5
size: few

DNA: TGTGCCAGCAGACAACGACTAGCGGGTGCCGCCGAGCAGTACTTC
CDR3: CASRQRLAGAAEQYF
V: TRBV27
D: TRBD2
J: TRBJ2-7
size: -

DNA: TGTGCCTGGAGTGTTGCGGGGCTGAACAATGAGCAGTTCTTC
CDR3: CAWSVAGLNNEQFF
V: TRBV30
D: -
J: TRBJ2-1
size: -

DNA: TGCGCCAGCAGCCAAGATTTGGCGGGAAGCACAGATACGCAGTATTTT
CDR3: CASSQDLAGSTDTQYF
V: TRBV4-3
D: -
J: TRBJ2-3
size: once

DNA: TGTGCCACCAGCAGAGCACTAGCGCGTAGCACAGATACGCAGTATTTT
CDR3: CATSRALARSTDTQYF
V: TRBV15
D: TRBD2
J: TRBJ2-3
size: -

DNA: TGTGCCAGCAGTTTTTATTCCACTGAAGCTTTCTTT
CDR3: CASSFYSTEAFF
V: TRBV12-3/TRBV12-4
D: -
J: TRBJ1-1
size: few

DNA: TGTGCCAGCAGTTGGGGACCTAGCTCTGGAAACACCATATATTTT
CDR3: CASSWGPSSGNTIYF
V: TRBV28
D: -
J: TRBJ1-3
size: -